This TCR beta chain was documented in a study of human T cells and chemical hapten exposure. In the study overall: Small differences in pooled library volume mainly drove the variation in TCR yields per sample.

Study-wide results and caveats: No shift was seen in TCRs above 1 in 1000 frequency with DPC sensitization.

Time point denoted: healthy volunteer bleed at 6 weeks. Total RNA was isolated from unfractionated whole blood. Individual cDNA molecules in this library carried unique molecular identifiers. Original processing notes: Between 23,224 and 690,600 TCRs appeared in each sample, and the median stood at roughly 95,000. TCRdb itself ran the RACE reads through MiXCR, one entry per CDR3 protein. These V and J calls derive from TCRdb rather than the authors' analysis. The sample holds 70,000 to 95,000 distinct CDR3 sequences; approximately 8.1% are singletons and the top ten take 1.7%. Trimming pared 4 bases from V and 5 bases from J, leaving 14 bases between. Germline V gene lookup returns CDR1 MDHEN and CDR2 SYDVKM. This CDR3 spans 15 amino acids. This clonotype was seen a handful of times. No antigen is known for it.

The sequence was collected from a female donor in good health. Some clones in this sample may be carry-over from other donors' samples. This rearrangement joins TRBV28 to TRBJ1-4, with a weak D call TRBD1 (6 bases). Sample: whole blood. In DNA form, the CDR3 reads TGTGCCAGCAGTTCCCCGACAGGAAGGAATGAAAAACTGTTTTTT. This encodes CASSSPTGRNEKLFF.